The rows below give T cell receptor beta chains drawn from one sample of a study of blood T cell repertoires in COVID-19. Produced via immunoSEQ multiplex PCR; TCRdb's table is partial and in-frame only. The data contain 85,000 to 100,000 clones, roughly 83% of them singletons. The sequenced material came from peripheral blood. Receptors originate from a woman between 55 and 75 years old with acute or convalescent COVID-19. The CDR3 runs from the conserved cysteine through the conserved F or W. D genes are given only for firm matches. Clone size is stated in some rows and not others, as once, few, many or a class when expanded.

cdr3_aa,v_call,j_call,d_call,clone_size
CAWSRGPYEQYF,TRBV30,TRBJ2-7,NA,NA
CASSLGPLEVYSPLHF,TRBV7-9,TRBJ1-6,NA,NA
CASTRQNSPLHF,TRBV2,TRBJ1-6,NA,NA
CASSSGTGRNEQYF,TRBV11-3,TRBJ2-7,TRBD1,NA
CASSSGQGLEQYF,TRBV19,TRBJ2-7,TRBD1,NA
CASSGRQGNTEAFF,TRBV11-3,TRBJ1-1,TRBD1,NA
CASSRTDRGTRNTGELFF,TRBV4-1,TRBJ2-2,NA,NA
CASRPGQRNEKLFF,TRBV6-5,TRBJ1-4,TRBD1,NA
CAAREGLGTGELFF,TRBV19,TRBJ2-2,TRBD2,NA
CAWSVPPGGSPLHF,TRBV30,TRBJ1-6,NA,NA
CATSDRGQGSYNEQFF,TRBV24-1,TRBJ2-1,TRBD1,NA
CASRGGAANTEAFF,TRBV6-5,TRBJ1-1,NA,few
CASSQGLTTGSNSPLHF,TRBV3-1/TRBV3-2,TRBJ1-6,NA,NA
CASSITGTGDPNYGYTF,TRBV5-1,TRBJ1-2,TRBD1,once
CASSRGQIVYEQYF,TRBV6-5,TRBJ2-7,TRBD1,once
CATSRGRGRNSPLHF,TRBV15,TRBJ1-6,NA,few
CASSLGRGTYEQYF,TRBV7-2,TRBJ2-7,TRBD1,NA
CASLGLATDTQYF,TRBV7-6,TRBJ2-3,TRBD2,NA
CASSVGPGGLYNEQFF,TRBV9,TRBJ2-1,TRBD2,NA
CASSPGGTLYSGTEAFF,TRBV5-1,TRBJ1-1,NA,NA
CASRADRVAYEQYF,TRBV28,TRBJ2-7,TRBD1,few
CASSETRGQGLGETQYF,TRBV6-1,TRBJ2-5,TRBD1,few
CASSPGTGRGDGYTF,TRBV7-9,TRBJ1-2,NA,NA
CAISLGEGAEGYTF,TRBV10-3,TRBJ1-2,TRBD1,NA
CASSLVQGRTDTQYF,TRBV7-9,TRBJ2-3,NA,once
CASSLTGSGSSGFSYEQYF,TRBV7-3,TRBJ2-7,TRBD2,NA
CASSWGQGLGEQFF,TRBV5-1,TRBJ2-1,TRBD1,NA
CASSLFTSNEQFF,TRBV5-1,TRBJ2-1,NA,NA
CASSRQGGEAFF,TRBV7-2,TRBJ1-1,TRBD1,once
CASSVDVTANTGELFF,TRBV9,TRBJ2-2,NA,NA
CASRYSGGEQYF,TRBV12-3/TRBV12-4,TRBJ2-7,TRBD1,NA
CASSLAGLGYGYTF,TRBV5-8,TRBJ1-2,NA,NA